The 18 T cell receptor beta chains below were found in one sample sequenced in a study of cytomegalovirus exposure and HLA in healthy donors (dated by TCRdb to 2017 to 2019). The library came from the immunoSEQ multiplex PCR assay. For the multiplex PCR, a mixture combining 60 forward primers for TCR Vbeta segments and 13 reverse primers for TCR Jbeta segments was used. The table comes from immuneACCESS by way of TCRdb, which keeps in-frame sequences with V and J called. Part of the clones is missing from these tables; in studies checked, under half for an unresolved V gene and the rest for unknown reasons. The sample yields about 140,000 clones; roughly 75% were counted once. The ten most abundant clones make up 3% to 3.5% of the sample. Input material: PBMCs. These receptors all stem from a man aged 40-50 years in good health and CMV-seronegative.

This clone was detected only once. The chain has TRBV19 and TRBJ2-4, with 15 bases lining up with TRBD2. Per germline, CDR1 LNHDA and CDR2 SQIVND (reference sequence). V dropped 5 bases and J dropped 0; count of bases not matched to a gene: 11. The CDR3 runs to 20 residues. CDR3 protein: CASSFPGLAGGPGAKNIQYF. The CDR3, as DNA: TGTGCCAGTAGTTTCCCCGGACTAGCGGGGGGGCCGGGAGCCAAAAACATTCAGTACTTC.

The rearrangement links TRBV18 to TRBJ1-1, with D tentatively TRBD1 (5 bases). Per germline, CDR1 KGHSH and CDR2 LQKENI. The CDR3 is 11 residues long. The V gene lost 5 bases and the J gene lost 9 bases, with 10 bases spanning the gap. The DNA for the CDR3 is TGTGCCAGCTCAGACAGCAACCAAGCTTTCTTT. Translation: CASSDSNQAFF.

The chain uses TRBV28 and TRBJ2-5; tentative D call: TRBD1 (6 bases). Germline V CDR1 and CDR2: MDHEN, SYDVKM. This CDR3 comprises 13 residues. Trimming cost V 5 bases and J 5 bases, with 12 bases left between them. The CDR3: CASSVQGWETQYF. CDR3 bases: TGTGCCAGCAGTGTTCAGGGGTGGGAGACCCAGTACTTC.

Only a few counts were recorded for this clone. This rearrangement joins TRBV6-5 to TRBJ2-7; TRBD1 is a possible D gene (5 bases). Germline-derived CDR1 and CDR2 are MNHEY and SVGAGI. CDR3 length: 14 amino acids. With 5 bases removed from V and 2 bases from J, the gap between germline ends came to 13 bases. CDR3 sequence reads: CASSTSGRAYEQYF. For the CDR3, the DNA is TGTGCCAGCAGTACCTCGGGCAGGGCCTACGAGCAGTACTTC.

The chain combines TRBV4-1 with TRBJ2-1, with TRBD2 matching over 15 bases. The CDR3 is 17 amino acids. Trimming cost V 4 bases and J 7 bases; bases outside gene matches: 8. Germline assignment: CDR1 MGHRA and CDR2 YSYEKL. The CDR3 loop reads CASSPRTSGGARNEQFF. DNA for the CDR3: TGCGCCAGCAGCCCCCGGACTAGCGGGGGGGCCAGAAATGAGCAGTTCTTC.

This clone was picked up a small number of times. The V and J genes are TRBV13 and TRBJ2-7; tentative D call: TRBD1 (6 bases). V was shortened by 4 bases and J by 1 base, with 14 bases between the two germline ends. CDR1 and CDR2 (germline): PRHDT, FYEKMQ (reference sequence). CDR3 size: 15 residues. The CDR3 region has the DNA TGTGCCAGCAGCTCTCGCCGAGGGGGATCCTACGAGCAGTACTTC. This encodes CASSSRRGGSYEQYF.

The chain links TRBV14 to TRBJ2-7; TRBD1 agrees at 10 bases. Germline CDR1 and CDR2: SGHDN and FVKESK. V lost 1 base, J lost 3 bases, and 18 bases stayed unmatched. This CDR3 has 20 residues. CDR3 loop: CASSQGPGTGVRRPFYEQYF. For the CDR3, the DNA is TGTGCCAGCAGCCAAGGGCCGGGGACAGGGGTCCGCCGGCCCTTCTACGAGCAGTACTTC.

V and J are TRBV7-9 and TRBJ2-1; 9 nucleotides match TRBD1. Germline V CDR1 and CDR2: SEHNR, FQNEAQ (reference sequence). The CDR3 consists of 15 residues. J gave up 6 bases and V 2 bases, and 5 bases lay outside the gene matches. CDR3 coding DNA: TGTGCCAGCAGCTTACGGACAGGGGTTACCAATGAGCAGTTCTTC. Its translation is CASSLRTGVTNEQFF.

In this sample, this clone turned up a few times. The chain is built from TRBV6-5 and TRBJ1-1; D gene ambiguous. In germline, CDR1 is MNHEY, CDR2 SVGAGI. Between the trimmed V and J ends, which lost 2 bases and 8 bases, there was a span of 9 bases. The CDR3 consists of 12 residues. CDR3 region: CASSYEGGEAFF. CDR3 DNA sequence: TGTGCCAGCAGTTACGAGGGAGGCGAAGCTTTCTTT.

The CDR3 loop is CASSSNGYGELFF. CDR3 coding DNA: TGTGCCAGTAGTAGCAACGGGTACGGGGAGCTGTTTTTT. The V gene is TRBV19, the J gene TRBJ2-2; no clear D gene. V shed 4 bases and J shed 7 bases, with 10 bases lying between them. Germline V lookup: CDR1 LNHDA, CDR2 SQIVND (reference sequence). CDR3 length: 13 amino acids.

The V gene is TRBV4-1, the J gene TRBJ2-1; 12 positions match TRBD2. The CDR3 contains 16 residues. Trimming took 4 bases from V and 3 from J; bases not matched to a gene: 4. Per germline, CDR1 MGHRA and CDR2 YSYEKL. In DNA form, the CDR3 reads TGCGCCAGCAGCCTTGGACTAGCGGGGAACTACAATGAGCAGTTCTTC. Translating it yields CASSLGLAGNYNEQFF.

This clone showed up just a few times. The V and J genes are TRBV6-1 and TRBJ1-1, with a possible D match to TRBD1 (5 bases). V lost 8 bases and J lost 1, with 8 bases in between. The germline gives CDR1 MNHNS, CDR2 SASEGT. This CDR3 contains 12 residues. CDR3 in amino acids: CASSTENTEAFF. Written as DNA, the CDR3 is TGTGCCAGCTCGACAGAGAACACTGAAGCTTTCTTT.

The chain has TRBV28 and TRBJ1-2; D gene unclear. Germline loops: CDR1 MDHEN, CDR2 SYDVKM. This CDR3 contains 12 residues. Trimming left V 6 bases short and J 9 bases short, with 14 bases between. The CDR3 is CASSMGDRRYTF. CDR3 sequence (DNA): TGTGCCAGCAGCATGGGAGACCGACGCTACACCTTC.

The J gene is TRBJ1-2, the V gene TRBV19; TRBD1 might be the D (5 bases). CDR1 and CDR2 from the germline V gene are LNHDA and SQIVND (reference sequence). V shed 3 bases and J shed 2 bases, with 13 bases lying between them. The CDR3 runs 15 residues. This chain's CDR3 is CASSIRRGKNYGYTF. The CDR3 region has the DNA TGTGCCAGTAGTATCCGGCGGGGGAAGAACTATGGCTACACCTTC.

The chain links TRBV6-1 to TRBJ1-3, with 7 positions matching TRBD1. The CDR3 has 13 residues. The germline gives CDR1 MNHNS, CDR2 SASEGT. V dropped 6 bases and J dropped 5; count of bases not matched to a gene: 4. The CDR3 sequence is CASSRDSRNTIYF. The CDR3 DNA reads as TGTGCCAGCAGCCGGGACAGCAGAAACACCATATATTTT.

The chain combines TRBV7-9 with TRBJ2-3; TRBD2 is a possible D gene (7 bases). Between the trimmed V and J ends, which lost 10 bases and 6 bases, there was a span of 20 bases. This CDR3 is built from 14 residues. The V gene's germline CDR1 is SEHNR and CDR2 FQNEAQ (reference sequence). CDR3 amino acids: CATSLGEGGDTQYF. The CDR3 coding sequence is TGTGCCACCTCCCTTGGCGAGGGGGGGGATACGCAGTATTTT.

The V and J genes are TRBV13 and TRBJ1-1, with D maybe TRBD1 (5 bases). There are 17 residues in the CDR3. Germline V CDR1 and CDR2: PRHDT, FYEKMQ (reference sequence). V was clipped by 1 base and J by 3 bases, with 18 bases between them. CDR3 nucleotides: TGTGCCAGCAGCTTAGAGCCTACAGGAAGGTTATACACTGAAGCTTTCTTT. Encoded protein: CASSLEPTGRLYTEAFF.

This chain joins TRBV28 and TRBJ2-7, with 7 bases lining up with TRBD1. J lost 3 bases, V lost 3 bases, and 11 bases had no gene match. From germline, CDR1 is MDHEN and CDR2 SYDVKM. The CDR3 extends over 16 amino acids. The CDR3 region is CASSFPSDRVDYEQYF. CDR3 sequence (DNA): TGTGCCAGCAGTTTTCCTTCAGACAGGGTAGACTACGAGCAGTACTTC.